Below are 3 T cell receptor beta chains sequenced from a single sample in a study of blood T cell repertoires in COVID-19 (dated by TCRdb to 2018 to 2021). Preparation of the library involved the immunoSEQ multiplex PCR assay. What TCRdb holds here is the immuneACCESS table cut down to in-frame rearrangements. Part of the clones is not present; checked against another copy, under half of the missing clones reflect an unresolved V gene, and the others are unexplained. This sample gives 200,000 to 300,000 clones in total; roughly 90% of them show up just once. Clones ranked in the top ten supply 5.5% to 8% of the sample. Sample: peripheral blood. Source of these receptors: a man in his fifties or sixties with acute or convalescent COVID-19.

The chain has TRBV6-5 and TRBJ2-5, with TRBD2 identical over 14 bases. V gave up 0 bases and J gave up 7 bases; unmatched junction bases: 4. In germline, CDR1 is MNHEY, CDR2 SVGAGI. CDR3 length: 16 amino acids. The CDR3 protein is CASSYSGTSGSGTQYF. The CDR3 DNA follows: TGTGCCAGCAGTTACTCCGGGACTAGCGGGAGCGGGACCCAGTACTTC.

This clone was seen a single time. The rearrangement links TRBV19 to TRBJ1-1; 10 positions agree with TRBD1. V lost 3 bases and J lost 3; bases outside the gene matches: 7. This CDR3 spans 16 amino acids. Germline-derived CDR1 and CDR2 are LNHDA and SQIVND (reference sequence). The CDR3 spells CASSIGDRGLYTEAFF. The CDR3 nucleotides are TGTGCCAGTAGTATTGGGGACAGGGGTCTTTACACTGAAGCTTTCTTT.

The chain employs TRBV27 and TRBJ1-4, with D possibly matching TRBD1 (5 bases). This CDR3 contains 14 residues. Trimming stripped 10 bases from V and 3 bases from J, with 15 bases between. Germline V gene lookup returns CDR1 MNHEY and CDR2 SMNVEV (reference sequence). CDR3 loop: CATLQGAANEKLFF. In DNA form, the CDR3 reads TGTGCCACCCTACAAGGGGCAGCTAATGAAAAACTGTTTTTT.